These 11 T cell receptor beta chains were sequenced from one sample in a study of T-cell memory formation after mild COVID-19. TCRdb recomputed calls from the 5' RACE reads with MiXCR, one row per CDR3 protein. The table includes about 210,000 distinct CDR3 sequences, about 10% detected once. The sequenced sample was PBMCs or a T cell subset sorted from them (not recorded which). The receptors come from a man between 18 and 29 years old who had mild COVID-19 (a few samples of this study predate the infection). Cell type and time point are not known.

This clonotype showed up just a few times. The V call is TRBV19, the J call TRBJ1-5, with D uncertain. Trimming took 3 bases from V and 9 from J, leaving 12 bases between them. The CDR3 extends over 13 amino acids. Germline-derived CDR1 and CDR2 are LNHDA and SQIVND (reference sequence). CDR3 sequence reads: CASSIWRAGPQHF. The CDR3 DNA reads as TGTGCCAGTAGTATTTGGCGGGCGGGGCCCCAGCATTTT.

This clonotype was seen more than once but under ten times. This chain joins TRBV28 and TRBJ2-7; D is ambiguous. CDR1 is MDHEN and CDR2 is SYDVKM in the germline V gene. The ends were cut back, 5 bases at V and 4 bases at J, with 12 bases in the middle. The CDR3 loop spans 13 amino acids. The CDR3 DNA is TGTGCCAGCAGTGCCCCTGGGGTGTACGAGCAGTACGTC. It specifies CASSAPGVYEQYV.

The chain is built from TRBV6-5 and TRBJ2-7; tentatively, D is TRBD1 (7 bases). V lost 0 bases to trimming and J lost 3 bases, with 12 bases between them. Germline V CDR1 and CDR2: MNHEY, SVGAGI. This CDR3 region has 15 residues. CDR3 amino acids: CASSYSQQGGYEQYF. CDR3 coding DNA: TGTGCCAGCAGTTACTCCCAGCAGGGGGGCTACGAGCAGTACTTC.

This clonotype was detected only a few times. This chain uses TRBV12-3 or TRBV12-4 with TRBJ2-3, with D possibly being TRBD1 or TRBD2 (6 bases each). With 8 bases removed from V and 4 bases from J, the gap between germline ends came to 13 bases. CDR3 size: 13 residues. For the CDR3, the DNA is TGTGCCAGCGTTGTGGGGGGCTCAGATACGCAGTATTTT. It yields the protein CASVVGGSDTQYF.

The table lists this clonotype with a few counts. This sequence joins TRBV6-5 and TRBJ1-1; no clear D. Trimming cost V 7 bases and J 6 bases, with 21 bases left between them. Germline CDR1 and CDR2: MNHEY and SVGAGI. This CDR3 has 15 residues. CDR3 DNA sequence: TGTGCCAGCAACACTCACCAACTCAGCGGCTCTGAAGCTTTCTTT. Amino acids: CASNTHQLSGSEAFF.

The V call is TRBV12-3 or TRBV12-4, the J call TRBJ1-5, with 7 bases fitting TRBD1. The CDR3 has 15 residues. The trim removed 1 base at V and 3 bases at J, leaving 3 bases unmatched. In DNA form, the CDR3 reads TGTGCCAGCAGTTTAGAGGGGGCTAACAATCAGCCCCAGCATTTT. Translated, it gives CASSLEGANNQPQHF.

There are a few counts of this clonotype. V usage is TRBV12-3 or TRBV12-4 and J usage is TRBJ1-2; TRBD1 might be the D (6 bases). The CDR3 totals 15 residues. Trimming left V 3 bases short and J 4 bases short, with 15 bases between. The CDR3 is CASSLRPGAGYGYTF. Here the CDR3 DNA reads TGTGCCAGCAGTTTGCGTCCGGGGGCCGGCTATGGCTACACCTTC.

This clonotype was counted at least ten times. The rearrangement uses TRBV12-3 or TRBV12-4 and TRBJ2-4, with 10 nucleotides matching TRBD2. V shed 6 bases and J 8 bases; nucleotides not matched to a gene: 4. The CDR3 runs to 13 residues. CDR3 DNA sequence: TGTGCCAGCAGGGGACTAGCGAGGGACATTCAGTACTTC. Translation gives CASRGLARDIQYF.

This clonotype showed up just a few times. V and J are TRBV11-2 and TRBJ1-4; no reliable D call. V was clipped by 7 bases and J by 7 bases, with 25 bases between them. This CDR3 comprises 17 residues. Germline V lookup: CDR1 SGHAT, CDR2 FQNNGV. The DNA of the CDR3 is TGTGCCAGCACCTTCGATCGGACGGTTACTTCGGGTGAAAAACTGTTTTTT. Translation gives CASTFDRTVTSGEKLFF.

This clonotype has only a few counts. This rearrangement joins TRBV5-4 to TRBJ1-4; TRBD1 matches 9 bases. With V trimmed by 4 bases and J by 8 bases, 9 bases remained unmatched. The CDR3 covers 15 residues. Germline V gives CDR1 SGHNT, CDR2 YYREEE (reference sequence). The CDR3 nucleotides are TGTGCCAGCAGCCTGGGGGGGACAGGGCGCGAAAAACTGTTTTTT. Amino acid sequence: CASSLGGTGREKLFF.

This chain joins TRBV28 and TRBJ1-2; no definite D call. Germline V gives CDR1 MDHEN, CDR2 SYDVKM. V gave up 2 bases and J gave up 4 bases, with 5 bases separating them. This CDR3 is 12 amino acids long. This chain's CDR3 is CASSLAVYGYTF. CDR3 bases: TGTGCCAGCAGTTTAGCCGTCTATGGCTACACCTTC.